Below are 22 T cell receptor beta chains sequenced from a single sample in a study of blood T cell repertoires in COVID-19. Some clones are missing from TCRdb's copy, which holds only in-frame ones; the method was immunoSEQ multiplex PCR. The table records 390,000 or so clones, roughly 80% of them present only once. Input material: PBMCs or T cells enriched from blood (not recorded which). The receptors stem from a woman between 45 and 60 years old who had recovered from COVID-19.

This chain uses TRBV12-3 or TRBV12-4 with TRBJ2-4, with D unclear. This CDR3 is built from 12 residues. V shed 2 bases and J shed 8 bases, with 7 bases lying between them. The CDR3 is CASSLQVDIQYF. CDR3 nucleotides: TGTGCCAGCAGTTTACAGGTGGACATTCAGTACTTC.

J is TRBJ2-7 and V is TRBV19; a possible D gene is TRBD1 (5 bases). Trimming cost V 4 bases and J 10 bases, with 14 bases left between them. The CDR3 totals 12 residues. Germline loops: CDR1 LNHDA, CDR2 SQIVND (reference sequence). CDR3 coding DNA: TGTGCCAGTAGTAACTACCCCCAGGGACAGTACTTC. This codes for CASSNYPQGQYF.

This clone was detected only once. This chain links TRBV5-1 with TRBJ2-2, with D possibly matching TRBD2 (6 bases). CDR1 and CDR2 from the germline V gene are SGHRS and YFSETQ. This CDR3 region has 13 residues. V lost 3 bases and J 6 bases, leaving 9 bases between the germline ends. CDR3 DNA sequence: TGCGCCAGCAGCTGGACTATAGCCGGGGAGCTGTTTTTT. Translating it yields CASSWTIAGELFF. The full variable domain, its missing parts supplied by reference TRBV5-1 and TRBJ2-2, is KAGVTQTPRYLIKTRGQQVTLSCSPISGHRSVSWYQQTPGQGLQFLFEYFSETQRNKGNFPGRFSGRQFSNSRSEMNVSTLELGDSALYLCASSWTIAGELFFGEGSRLTVL.

This clone was seen more than once but under ten times. The chain carries TRBV18 and TRBJ1-1, with 7 bases fitting TRBD1. This CDR3 has 12 amino acids. Germline CDR1 and CDR2: KGHSH and LQKENI. V was pared by 3 bases and J by 7 bases, with 2 bases of the junction left unmatched. The CDR3 DNA follows: TGTGCCAGCTCACCCCCAGGGGGTGAAGCTTTCTTT. It is translated as CASSPPGGEAFF. Full variable domain (rest looked up from reference TRBV18 and TRBJ1-1): NAGVMQNPRHLVRRRGQEARLRCSPMKGHSHVYWYRQLPEEGLKFMVYLQKENIIDESGMPKERFSAEFPKEGPSILRIQQVVRGDSAAYFCASSPPGGEAFFGQGTRLTVV.

This chain links TRBV6-6 with TRBJ1-2; a weak D match, TRBD1 (6 bases). The V end lost 2 bases, the J end lost 3 bases, and 16 bases lay between the germline ends. Germline values: CDR1 MNHNY, CDR2 SVGAGI (reference sequence). The CDR3 contains 16 residues. CDR3 nucleotide sequence: TGTGCCAGCAGTTACAGTTCCAGGGGAATAGACTATGGCTACACCTTC. Its protein is CASSYSSRGIDYGYTF.

Comments on this clone: Distinct nucleotide sequences in the sample also encode this CDR3. The chain carries TRBV29-1 and TRBJ1-1, with D perhaps matching TRBD1 (6 bases). The CDR3 runs to 13 residues. V was clipped by 2 bases and J by 1 base, with 8 bases between them. The V gene's germline CDR1 is SQVTM and CDR2 ANQGSEA. DNA for the CDR3: TGCAGCGTTGAACTGACAGGGAACACTGAAGCTTTCTTT. Protein sequence: CSVELTGNTEAFF.

The chain joins TRBV20-1 to TRBJ2-5; D is unclear. The CDR3 runs to 10 residues. Germline-derived CDR1 and CDR2 are DFQATT and SNEGSKA (reference sequence). V lost 6 bases and J lost 1, with 3 bases in between. The CDR3 DNA reads as TGCAGTGCCGTCCAAGAGACCCAGTACTTC. As protein: CSAVQETQYF.

This clone is a singleton in its sample. V and J are TRBV7-9 and TRBJ1-4, with unresolved D. Trimming pared 5 bases from V and 6 bases from J, leaving 7 bases between. CDR1 is SEHNR and CDR2 is FQNEAQ in the germline V gene (reference sequence). This CDR3 is 12 amino acids long. Here the CDR3 reads CASSPLHEKLFF. CDR3 sequence (DNA): TGTGCCAGCAGCCCTCTTCATGAAAAACTGTTTTTT.

V gene TRBV6-5 combines with J gene TRBJ2-5; D unclear. The germline V gene has CDR1 MNHEY and CDR2 SVGAGI. V lost 8 bases to trimming and J lost 5 bases, with 15 bases between them. The CDR3 covers 13 residues. CDR3 bases: TGTGCCAGCTCCTTGGGCCTCGCGGAGACCCAGTACTTC. Translated: CASSLGLAETQYF.

The V call is TRBV27, the J call TRBJ2-2; a weak D match, TRBD1 (7 bases). V was trimmed by 4 bases and J by 8 bases, leaving 14 bases between them. The germline gives CDR1 MNHEY, CDR2 SMNVEV (reference sequence). This CDR3 region has 14 residues. CDR3 DNA sequence: TGTGCCAGCAGTTATGACAGGGCGGGGGGGGAGCTGTTTTTT. Translated, it gives CASSYDRAGGELFF.

This chain uses TRBV7-2 with TRBJ1-2; D remains ambiguous. V lost 5 bases and J lost 9, with 13 bases in between. Germline assignment: CDR1 SGHTA and CDR2 FQGNSA. The CDR3 length is 12 residues. The DNA for the CDR3 is TGTGCCAGCAGCCCCGCCAGGTTCCGCTACACCTTC. It is translated as CASSPARFRYTF.

The rearrangement joins TRBV7-2 to TRBJ1-2; no firm D call. The CDR3 length is 13 residues. From germline, CDR1 is SGHTA and CDR2 FQGNSA. The V and J ends lost 3 bases and 3 bases respectively, with 8 bases between them. In DNA form, the CDR3 reads TGTGCCAGCAGCTTCGGGGTAGACTATGGCTACACCTTC. Residues: CASSFGVDYGYTF.

In its sample, this clone was seen a few times. Other nucleotide sequences in the sample specify the same CDR3. V gene TRBV5-1 combines with J gene TRBJ2-1; 11 bases line up with TRBD2. Trimming cost V 0 bases and J 4 bases; bases outside gene matches: 0. CDR1 and CDR2 from the germline V gene are SGHRS and YFSETQ. The CDR3 has 15 residues. Here the CDR3 reads CASSLGLAGYNEQFF. The CDR3, as DNA: TGCGCCAGCAGCTTGGGACTAGCGGGGTACAATGAGCAGTTCTTC.

The rearrangement joins TRBV7-2 to TRBJ2-2; D gene uncertain. Between the trimmed V and J ends, which lost 0 bases and 3 bases, there was a span of 8 bases. This CDR3 spans 15 amino acids. The germline CDR1 and CDR2 sequences are SGHTA and FQGNSA. CDR3 amino acids: CASSLAPIDTGELFF. The CDR3 DNA reads as TGTGCCAGCAGCTTAGCGCCTATAGACACCGGGGAGCTGTTTTTT.

For the CDR3, the DNA is TGCAGCGTTGACCTTCGGGAGGAGGGAAGGGTTTCTAACTATGGCTACACCTTC. Residues: CSVDLREEGRVSNYGYTF. The V and J genes are TRBV29-1 and TRBJ1-2, with D hard to call. V lost 3 bases and J lost 0, with 23 bases in between. The germline CDR1 and CDR2 sequences are SQVTM and ANQGSEA. This CDR3 spans 18 amino acids.

DNA for the CDR3: TGTGCCAGCAACGGGTTTAGCAATCAGCCCCAGCATTTT. It is translated as CASNGFSNQPQHF. This chain joins TRBV12-3 or TRBV12-4 and TRBJ1-5; D not resolved. The length of the CDR3 is 13 residues. Trimming removed 7 bases at V and 0 bases at J, with 7 bases between.

This chain connects TRBV5-1 to TRBJ2-1, with D possibly TRBD1 on 6 matching bases. V was shortened by 0 bases and J by 3 bases, with 13 bases between the two germline ends. Looked up from germline, CDR1 is SGHRS and CDR2 is YFSETQ. This CDR3 contains 16 residues. This chain's CDR3 is CASSLAQGRVYNEQFF. The CDR3 nucleotides read TGCGCCAGCAGCTTGGCCCAGGGGCGGGTCTACAATGAGCAGTTCTTC.

This clone was seen a handful of times. This chain links TRBV6-1 with TRBJ1-1, with D possibly TRBD1 on 5 matching bases. This CDR3 has 13 residues. Looked up from germline, CDR1 is MNHNS and CDR2 is SASEGT. V was trimmed by 3 bases and J by 7 bases, leaving 12 bases between them. CDR3 in amino acids: CASSDLGAYEAFF. CDR3 DNA: TGTGCCAGCAGTGACCTAGGGGCCTATGAAGCTTTCTTT.

This clone was observed a few times. The chain recombines TRBV19 with TRBJ1-1; 8 bases match TRBD1. This CDR3 has 15 amino acids. Germline lookup yields CDR1 LNHDA and CDR2 SQIVND (reference sequence). J gave up 3 bases and V 5 bases, and 8 bases lay outside the gene matches. This CDR3 is CASSGRTGYYTEAFF. The CDR3 nucleotides are TGTGCCAGTAGTGGCCGGACAGGGTATTACACTGAAGCTTTCTTT. Combining the CDR3 with reference TRBV19 and TRBJ1-1 gives the whole variable domain DGGITQSPKYLFRKEGQNVTLSCEQNLNHDAMYWYRQDPGQGLRLIYYSQIVNDFQKGDIAEGYSVSREKKESFPLTVTSAQKNPTAFYLCASSGRTGYYTEAFFGQGTRLTVV.

This chain links TRBV7-9 with TRBJ1-2; D may be TRBD1 (6 bases). Germline values: CDR1 SEHNR, CDR2 FQNEAQ (reference sequence). The V end lost 1 base, the J end lost 6 bases, and 12 bases lay between the germline ends. The length of the CDR3 is 14 residues. The CDR3 nucleotides are TGTGCCAGCAGCTTAGTAGGGGGGGCCAATGGCTACACCTTC. The encoded protein is CASSLVGGANGYTF.

The J gene is TRBJ2-7, the V gene TRBV15; TRBD2 matches at 14 bases. The CDR3 length is 16 residues. The V gene's germline CDR1 is LNHNV and CDR2 YYDKDF (reference sequence). V shed 5 bases and J 5 bases; nucleotides not matched to a gene: 8. The CDR3 protein is CATSFPGTSGGNEQYF. The CDR3 DNA is TGTGCCACCAGCTTCCCCGGGACTAGCGGGGGCAACGAGCAGTACTTC. The variable domain in full, with the rest retrieved from reference TRBV15 and TRBJ2-7, is DAMVIQNPRYQVTQFGKPVTLSCSQTLNHNVMYWYQQKSSQAPKLLFHYYDKDFNNEADTPDNFQSRRPNTSFCFLDIRSPGLGDTAMYLCATSFPGTSGGNEQYFGPGTRLTVT.

The V gene is TRBV2, the J gene TRBJ1-1; TRBD1 matches at 7 bases. This CDR3 spans 16 amino acids. From germline, CDR1 is SNHLY and CDR2 FYNNEI. V lost 7 bases, J lost 1 base, and 12 bases stayed unmatched. CDR3: CASTKRRGQSNTEAFF. DNA of the CDR3: TGTGCCAGCACTAAAAGGAGGGGACAGTCGAACACTGAAGCTTTCTTT.